The clone carrying this TCR beta chain came up once. Antigen: not known. Germline and junction disagree at one end, which may indicate a read error. These data come from a study of cytomegalovirus exposure and HLA in healthy donors. Overall study results and limits: It has been reported that TCR beta sequences accurately predicted the HLA-A and HLA-B alleles of most subjects. It was reportedly the case that the classifier diagnosed cytomegalovirus status with high specificity and sensitivity.

Both 60 Vbeta primers and 13 Jbeta primers went into the PCR. Repertoires were generated with immunoSEQ multiplex PCR, while TCRdb's copy carries only in-frame clones and drops some. This table holds a few hundred thousand clones, 75% to 85% found once. Germline CDR1 is SEHNR and CDR2 is FQNEAQ (reference sequence). There are 16 residues in the CDR3. The chain combines TRBV7-9 with TRBJ1-5, with D maybe TRBD1 (5 bases). The receptor was derived from a girl aged 2-10 years in good health and CMV-seronegative. The sequenced material came from PBMCs. CDR3 amino acids: CSSSLEGRASNQPQHF. CDR3 coding DNA: TGTTCCAGCAGCTTAGAAGGCAGGGCTAGCAATCAGCCCCAGCATTTT. Supplemented by reference TRBV7-9 and TRBJ1-5, the full variable domain reads DTGVSQNPRHKITKRGQNVTFRCDPISEHNRLYWYRQTLGQGPEFLTYFQNEAQLEKSRLLSDRFSAERPKGSFSTLEIQRTEQGDSAMYLCSSSLEGRASNQPQHFGDGTRLSIL.